A single sample is the source of the 2 T cell receptor beta chains below, sequenced in a study of naive CD8 T cells in extremely preterm neonates. Profiling relied on immunoSEQ multiplex PCR, and the TCRdb table lists in-frame clones only, not all of them. The sample holds 4,000 to 6,500 clones, 95% to 98% seen once. What was sequenced was naive CD8+ T cells from blood. The receptors were sampled from a human donor in good health.

The genes are TRBV4-1 and TRBJ2-2, with TRBD1 as a possible D gene (5 bases). Germline lookup yields CDR1 MGHRA and CDR2 YSYEKL. V lost 1 base and J 3 bases, leaving 9 bases between the germline ends. This CDR3 has 15 amino acids. The CDR3 bases are TGCGCCAGCAGCCAAGTCGACAGAGACACCGGGGAGCTGTTTTTT. This codes for CASSQVDRDTGELFF.

The chain links TRBV6-5 to TRBJ2-5, with a possible D match to TRBD1 (6 bases). CDR3 length: 14 amino acids. Per the germline V gene, CDR1 is MNHEY and CDR2 is SVGAGI. Trimming stripped 5 bases from V and 2 bases from J, with 12 bases between. The CDR3 coding sequence is TGTGCCAGCAGTGAGGACAGAGCGCAAGAGACCCAGTACTTC. Translated, it gives CASSEDRAQETQYF.